The present T cell receptor beta chain was sequenced within a study of blood T cell repertoires in COVID-19. V shed 7 bases and J shed 3 bases, with 12 bases lying between them. CDR1 is LNHDA, CDR2 SQIVND, per germline (reference sequence). The CDR3 is 13 residues long. Libraries were prepared by immunoSEQ multiplex PCR; TCRdb keeps only in-frame clonotypes and omits some of them. The top ten clones hold approximately 1.2% of a sample with hundreds of thousands of clones, approximately 92% of them seen once. This clonotype was obtained from a man under 40 who had recovered from COVID-19. Specimen: PBMCs or T cells enriched from blood (not recorded which). The chain carries TRBV19 and TRBJ1-2; D is possibly TRBD1 (5 bases). The chain's CDR3 is CASNQGHDYGYTF. CDR3 DNA: TGTGCCAGTAATCAAGGACACGACTATGGCTACACCTTC.